What follows is one T cell receptor beta chain and its context. This clone has just a few counts. Its binding antigen is unknown. No base-level quality is on record; no much larger clone is a single base apart. TCRbeta CDR3 regions were amplified from genomic DNA by means of the immunoSEQ Assay, a bias-controlled multiplex PCR. The paper's processing steps were these. Within the assay, amplification of reference gene primers was used to estimate how many nucleated cells each sample contained. To quantify the absolute abundance of each unique TCRbeta CDR3 rearrangement, sequence reads were collapsed and filtered. Productive Simpson clonality was computed per sample as the square root of Simpson's diversity index over productive rearrangements. TCRdb carries this immuneACCESS record with in-frame sequences only. Its versions omit some clonotypes, under half of them owing to an unresolved V gene in the studies checked, with the rest unexplained. V and J calls and clone size follow that table, whereas D and trimming were derived from the DNA. The sample includes fewer than 250,000 clones, with roughly 87% observed a single time. The leading ten clones occupy approximately 7.2% of the sample.

Via the germline V gene (reference sequence), CDR1 is MNHEY and CDR2 SMNVEV. The cysteine opens and the phenylalanine closes a CDR3 of 14 amino acids. Only the CDR3 DNA is retained, 42 bases long and in frame from the first base. The junction shows trimming of 2 bases on V and 7 bases on J, plus 15 bases between the germline ends. The data were obtained in a study of blood T cell repertoires in COVID-19 (dated by TCRdb to the early 2020s). General notes on the study: ImmuneRACE Cohort 3 recovered participants were defined by two consecutive negative NP/OP PCR tests, healthcare professional clearance, or symptom resolution. Deeply sampled blood TCRbeta repertoires from subjects exposed to, actively infected with, or recovered from COVID-19 were included in the dataset. A de-identified subject ID, COVID-19 status, age in years and sex were almost always included in the sample metadata. The samples were drawn from the first 160 participants of the ongoing ImmuneRACE study and from 950 to 1,500 subjects provided by 6 global collaborators. Where HLA class I and class II types were available, the types were taken from metadata supplied by the sample provider, not from assay-based typing. Collaborator samples came from the United States, Italy and Spain and covered acute and convalescent phases of COVID-19. A freely available public database, intended as a resource for researchers studying the immune response to SARS-CoV-2, is where the repertoires were released. The prospective study material was composed of cDNA or gDNA derived from T cells, B-cell-depleted T cells, or PBMCs. General study outcomes and caveats: The quantity of clinical and demographic metadata differed by source and by participant and was supplied without curation.

Participants in the prospective study were enrolled through a virtual design, were aged about 18 to 90 years, and lived in about 25 United States geographic areas. To assign participants to cohorts, the prospective study relied on clinical history that participants themselves reported in a screening survey and a study questionnaire. In the prospective study, whole blood, serum and a nasopharyngeal or oropharyngeal swab were collected from each participant by mobile phlebotomists. Additional blood draws and questionnaires over an approximately 2-month period could optionally be provided by prospective study participants. Before DNA extraction, prospective study blood samples were shipped either frozen or at room temperature.

Sequenced: PBMCs or T cells enriched from blood (not recorded which). The sequence was obtained from a man aged 30-40 years in a cohort exposed to, infected with or recovered from COVID-19 (not recorded which). Recombination joined TRBV27 with TRBJ2-7; the D gene cannot be named for sure. This receptor has the CDR3 CASSLVGSTTEQYF. The DNA sequence follows: TGTGCCAGCAGTTTAGTTGGGTCAACTACGGAGCAGTACTTC.